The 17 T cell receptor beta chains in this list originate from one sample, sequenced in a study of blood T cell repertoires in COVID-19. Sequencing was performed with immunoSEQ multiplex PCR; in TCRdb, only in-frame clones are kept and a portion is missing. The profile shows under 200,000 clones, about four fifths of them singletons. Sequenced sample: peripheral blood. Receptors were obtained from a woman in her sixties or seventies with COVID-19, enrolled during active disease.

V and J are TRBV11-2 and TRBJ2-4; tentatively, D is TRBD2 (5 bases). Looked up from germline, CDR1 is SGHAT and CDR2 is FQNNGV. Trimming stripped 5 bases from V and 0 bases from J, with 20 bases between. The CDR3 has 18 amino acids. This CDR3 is CASSPHPPAGIAKNIQYF. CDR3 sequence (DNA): TGTGCCAGCAGCCCCCACCCCCCCGCCGGGATAGCCAAAAACATTCAGTACTTC.

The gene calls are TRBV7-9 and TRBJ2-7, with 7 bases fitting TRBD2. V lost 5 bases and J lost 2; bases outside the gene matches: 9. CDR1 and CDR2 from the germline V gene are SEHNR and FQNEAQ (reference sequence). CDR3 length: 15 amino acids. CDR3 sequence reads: CASSPSLGGTYEQYV. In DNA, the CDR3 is TGTGCCAGCAGCCCTAGTCTCGGGGGGACCTACGAGCAGTACGTC.

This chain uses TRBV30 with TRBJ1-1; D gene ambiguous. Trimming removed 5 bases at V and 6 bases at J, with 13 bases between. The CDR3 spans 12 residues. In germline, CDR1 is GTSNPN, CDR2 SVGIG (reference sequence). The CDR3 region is CAWRYKLAEAFF. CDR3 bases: TGTGCCTGGCGGTATAAGTTAGCTGAAGCTTTCTTT. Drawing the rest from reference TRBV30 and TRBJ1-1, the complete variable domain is SQTIHQWPATLVQPVGSPLSLECTVEGTSNPNLYWYRQAAGRGLQLLFYSVGIGQISSEVPQNLSASRPQDRQFILSSKKLLLSDSGFYLCAWRYKLAEAFFGQGTRLTVV.

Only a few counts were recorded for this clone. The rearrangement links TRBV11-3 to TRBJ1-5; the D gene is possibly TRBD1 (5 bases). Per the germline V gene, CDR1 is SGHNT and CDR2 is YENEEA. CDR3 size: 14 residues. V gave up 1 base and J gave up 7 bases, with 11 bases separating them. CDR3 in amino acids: CASSLGRGRQPQHF. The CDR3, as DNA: TGTGCCAGCAGCTTAGGAAGGGGCCGGCAGCCCCAGCATTTT.

The CDR3 DNA reads TGTGCCAGCAGTCGAGGACTAGCGAAAGATACGCAGTATTTT. It translates to CASSRGLAKDTQYF. This chain connects TRBV6-5 to TRBJ2-3; 9 nucleotides align to TRBD2. The CDR3 is 14 amino acids. Trimming cost V 5 bases and J 5 bases; bases outside gene matches: 5. In germline, CDR1 is MNHEY, CDR2 SVGAGI.

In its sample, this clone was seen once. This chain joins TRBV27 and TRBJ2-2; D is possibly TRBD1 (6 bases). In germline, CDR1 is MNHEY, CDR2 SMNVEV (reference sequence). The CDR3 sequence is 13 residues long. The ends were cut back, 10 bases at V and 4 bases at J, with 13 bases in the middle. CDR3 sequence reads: CATGQSRTGELFF. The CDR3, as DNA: TGTGCCACCGGACAGTCTCGCACCGGGGAGCTGTTTTTT.

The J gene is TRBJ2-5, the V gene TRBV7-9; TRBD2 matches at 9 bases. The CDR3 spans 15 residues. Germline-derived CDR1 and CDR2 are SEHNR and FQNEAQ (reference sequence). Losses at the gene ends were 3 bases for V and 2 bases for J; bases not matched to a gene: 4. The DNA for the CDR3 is TGTGCCAGCAGCTTTGCGGGAGGGCCGCAAGAGACCCAGTACTTC. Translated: CASSFAGGPQETQYF.

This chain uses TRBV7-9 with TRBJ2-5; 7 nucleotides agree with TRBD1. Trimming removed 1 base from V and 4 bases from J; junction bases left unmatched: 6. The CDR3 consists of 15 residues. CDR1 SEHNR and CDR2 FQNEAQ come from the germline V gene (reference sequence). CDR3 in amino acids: CASSLETGVGETQYF. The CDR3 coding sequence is TGTGCCAGCAGCTTAGAAACAGGGGTGGGAGAGACCCAGTACTTC.

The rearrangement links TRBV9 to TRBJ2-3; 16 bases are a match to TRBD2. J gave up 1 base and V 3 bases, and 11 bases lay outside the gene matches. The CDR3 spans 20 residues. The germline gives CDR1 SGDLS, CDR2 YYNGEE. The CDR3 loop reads CASSAREGLAGGLGTDTQYF. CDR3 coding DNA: TGTGCCAGCAGCGCGCGAGAGGGACTAGCGGGGGGGCTAGGCACAGATACGCAGTATTTT.

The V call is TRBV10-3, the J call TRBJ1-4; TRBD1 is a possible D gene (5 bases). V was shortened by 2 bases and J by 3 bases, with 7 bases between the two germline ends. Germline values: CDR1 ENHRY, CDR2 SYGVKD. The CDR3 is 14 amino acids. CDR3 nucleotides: TGTGCCATCAGTGAGAAAGGGGCTAATGAAAAACTGTTTTTT. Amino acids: CAISEKGANEKLFF.

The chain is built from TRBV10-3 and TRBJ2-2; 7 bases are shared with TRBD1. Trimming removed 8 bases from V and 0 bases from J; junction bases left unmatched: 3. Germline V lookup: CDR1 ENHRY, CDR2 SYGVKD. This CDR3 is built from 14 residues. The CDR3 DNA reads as TGTGCCATCCTGGGGACAGCGAACACCGGGGAGCTGTTTTTT. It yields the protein CAILGTANTGELFF.

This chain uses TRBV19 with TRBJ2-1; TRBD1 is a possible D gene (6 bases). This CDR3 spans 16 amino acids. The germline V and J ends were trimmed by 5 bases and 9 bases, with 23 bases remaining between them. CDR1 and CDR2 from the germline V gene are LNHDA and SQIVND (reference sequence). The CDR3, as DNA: TGTGCCAGTAGTGTGGGACACACCCTACCTGGGAGTGAGCAGTTCTTC. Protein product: CASSVGHTLPGSEQFF.

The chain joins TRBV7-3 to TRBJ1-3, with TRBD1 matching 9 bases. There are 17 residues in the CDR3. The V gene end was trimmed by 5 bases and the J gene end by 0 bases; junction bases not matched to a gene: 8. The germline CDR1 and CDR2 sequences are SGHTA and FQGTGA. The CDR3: CASSLPRTGDSGNTIYF. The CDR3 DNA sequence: TGTGCCAGCAGCCTACCCCGGACAGGGGACTCTGGAAACACCATATATTTT.

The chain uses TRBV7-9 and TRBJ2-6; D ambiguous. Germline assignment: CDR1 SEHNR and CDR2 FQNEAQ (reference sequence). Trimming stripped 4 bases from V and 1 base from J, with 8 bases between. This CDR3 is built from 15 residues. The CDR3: CASSSQTSGANVLTF. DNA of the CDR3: TGTGCCAGCAGCTCACAGACATCTGGGGCCAACGTCCTGACTTTC.

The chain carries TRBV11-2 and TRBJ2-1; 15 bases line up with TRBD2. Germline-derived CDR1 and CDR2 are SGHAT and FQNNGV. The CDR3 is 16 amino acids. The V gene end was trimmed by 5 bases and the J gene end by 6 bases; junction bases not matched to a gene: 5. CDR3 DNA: TGTGCCAGCAGCACCAGGACTAGCGGGGGGGTCAATGAGCAGTTCTTC. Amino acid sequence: CASSTRTSGGVNEQFF.

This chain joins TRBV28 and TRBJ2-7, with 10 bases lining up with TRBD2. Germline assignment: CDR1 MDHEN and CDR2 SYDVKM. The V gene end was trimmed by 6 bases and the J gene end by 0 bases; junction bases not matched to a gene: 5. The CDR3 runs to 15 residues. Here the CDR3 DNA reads TGTGCCAGCAGATCTAGCGGGAGTAGCTCCTACGAGCAGTACTTC. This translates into CASRSSGSSSYEQYF.

This CDR3 reads CASSLDRTAADEAFF. The CDR3 DNA follows: TGCGCCAGCAGCTTGGACAGGACGGCGGCCGATGAAGCTTTCTTT. This chain connects TRBV5-1 to TRBJ1-1; D perhaps matches TRBD1 (5 bases). The CDR3 has 15 amino acids. The germline V gene has CDR1 SGHRS and CDR2 YFSETQ. The V gene lost 0 bases and the J gene lost 7 bases, with 16 bases spanning the gap.